This T cell receptor (beta chain) was sequenced during a study of OX40 agonist ivuxolimab in advanced cancers. Study context: Cancers in dose escalation were hepatocellular, melanoma, renal cell and head and neck.

Clones were read by immunoSEQ multiplex PCR, and TCRdb kept only the in-frame ones, dropping some. The sample gives approximately 50,000 clones, 93% of which show up once; 18% is in the top ten. A remark on this clone: Its antigen is unknown.

This CDR3 spans 10 amino acids. The germline V gene encodes CDR1 DFQATT and CDR2 SNEGSKA (reference sequence). With 5 bases clipped from V and 7 bases from J, the junction kept 1 base outside the gene matches. Findings and limits, study-wide: Expanded peripheral T-cell antigen specificity went undetermined. CD4+ and CD8+ T cells in blood underwent clonal expansion by week 6 at 0.1 to 3.0 mg/kg. CD8+ T cells showed, on average, more clonal expansion than CD4+ cells.

This chain uses TRBV20-1 with TRBJ2-7; 8 positions match TRBD1. This specimen was CD4+ or CD8+ T cells sorted from blood, taken in a trial of the OX40 agonist ivuxolimab. The sequence derives from an adult with an advanced solid tumor such as melanoma, head and neck, liver or kidney cancer. CDR3: CSADRGEQYF. The CDR3 nucleotides read TGCAGTGCTGACAGGGGAGAGCAGTACTTC.